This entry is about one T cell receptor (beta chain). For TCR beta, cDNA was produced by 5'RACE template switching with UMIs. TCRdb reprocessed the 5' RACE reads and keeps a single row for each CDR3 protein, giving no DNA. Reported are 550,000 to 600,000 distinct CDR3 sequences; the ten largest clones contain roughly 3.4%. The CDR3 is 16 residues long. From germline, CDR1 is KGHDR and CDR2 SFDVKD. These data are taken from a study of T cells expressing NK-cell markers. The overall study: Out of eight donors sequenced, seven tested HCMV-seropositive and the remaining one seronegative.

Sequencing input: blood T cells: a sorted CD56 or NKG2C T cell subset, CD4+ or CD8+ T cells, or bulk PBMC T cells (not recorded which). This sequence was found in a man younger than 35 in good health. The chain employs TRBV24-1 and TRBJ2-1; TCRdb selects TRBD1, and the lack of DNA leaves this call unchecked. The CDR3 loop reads CATSATGTGTRNEQFF.